This record concerns one T cell receptor beta chain sequence. Its cognate antigen is unknown. This entry is derived from a study of T cells expressing NK-cell markers. Study summary: Researchers got TCR beta repertoires out of sorted CD3+CD56+NKG2C+, CD3+CD56+NKG2C- and CD3+CD56-NKG2C+ T cells. Among the eight sequenced donors, seven tested HCMV-seropositive and one tested seronegative.

Regarding the study as a whole: About 1.0-7.5% of CD8+ T cells in over five donors belonged to dominant NKG2C+ clonotypes.

CDR3 length: 14 residues. Germline V gives CDR1 SGHRS, CDR2 YFSETQ. Generation of TCR beta cDNA was performed by 5'RACE template switching incorporating UMIs. From its re-call of the 5' RACE reads, TCRdb lists each CDR3 protein once, without DNA. This specimen shows some 390,000 distinct CDR3 sequences; the ten leading clones hold about 10%. The V gene is TRBV5-1, the J gene TRBJ2-7; as DNA is missing, the TRBD1 call by TCRdb cannot be tested. This TCR came from a woman aged 45 to 65 in good health. Source material: blood T cells: a sorted CD56 or NKG2C T cell subset, CD4+ or CD8+ T cells, or bulk PBMC T cells (not recorded which). This CDR3 is CASSLGQMSYEQYF.